These 32 T cell receptor beta chains came from one sample sequenced in a study of shared clonotypes between healthy human individuals. The method was immunoSEQ multiplex PCR; TCRdb's version includes in-frame clones alone and lacks a portion of them. Counted here are about 1.5 million clones, 95% to 99% occurring once; the ten biggest clones make up roughly 0.45%. The sequencing sample was made of naive CD4+ T cells sorted from blood. The subset denotes: CD45RA+ positively selected. The receptors shown here come from a man aged 30 to 39 in good health.

The rearrangement uses TRBV5-4 and TRBJ2-2; TRBD1 matches 7 bases. Losses at the gene ends were 4 bases for V and 5 bases for J; bases not matched to a gene: 5. Germline values: CDR1 SGHNT, CDR2 YYREEE (reference sequence). The CDR3 length is 14 residues. Written as DNA, the CDR3 is TGTGCCAGCAGCCCAGGGGGAAGGACCGGGGAGCTGTTTTTT. Its translation: CASSPGGRTGELFF.

V and J are TRBV10-2 and TRBJ1-2; a possible D gene is TRBD1 (6 bases). With 4 bases removed from V and 4 bases from J, the gap between germline ends came to 13 bases. CDR3 size: 14 residues. Germline CDR1 is WSHSY and CDR2 is SAAADI. CDR3: CASSVGRGSYGYTF. In nucleotides, the CDR3 is TGCGCCAGCAGTGTTGGCAGGGGAAGCTATGGCTACACCTTC.

V and J are TRBV19 and TRBJ2-1; D might be TRBD1 (6 bases). The ends were cut back, 7 bases at V and 0 bases at J, with 10 bases in the middle. CDR1 and CDR2 from the germline V gene are LNHDA and SQIVND (reference sequence). This CDR3 region has 14 residues. The chain's CDR3 is CASKGQSSYNEQFF. CDR3 bases: TGTGCCAGTAAGGGACAAAGCTCCTACAATGAGCAGTTCTTC.

The rearrangement uses TRBV10-1 and TRBJ2-1; TRBD2 agrees at 10 bases. CDR1 and CDR2 from the germline V gene are WNHNN and SYGVQD (reference sequence). Trimming took 6 bases from V and 5 from J; bases not matched to a gene: 13. The CDR3 covers 17 residues. The DNA for the CDR3 is TGCGCCAGCAGCGAAACAGCTAGCGGGAGAAACCACAATGAGCAGTTCTTC. Translation gives CASSETASGRNHNEQFF.

The chain links TRBV7-2 to TRBJ1-1; the D gene is possibly TRBD1 (6 bases). Deletions cut 8 bases from V and 5 bases from J, with 18 bases between. This CDR3 spans 14 amino acids. The germline CDR1 and CDR2 sequences are SGHTA and FQGNSA. The CDR3 loop reads CASRTRGAHTEAFF. CDR3 bases: TGTGCCAGCCGTACTCGGGGGGCGCATACTGAAGCTTTCTTT. The variable domain in full, with the rest retrieved from reference TRBV7-2 and TRBJ1-1, is GAGVSQSPSNKVTEKGKDVELRCDPISGHTALYWYRQSLGQGLEFLIYFQGNSAPDKSGLPSDRFSAERTGGSVSTLTIQRTQQEDSAVYLCASRTRGAHTEAFFGQGTRLTVV.

The chain joins TRBV7-9 to TRBJ1-1; TRBD1 is a possible D gene (5 bases). This CDR3 region has 15 residues. V was clipped by 5 bases and J by 0 bases, with 13 bases between them. The V gene's germline CDR1 is SEHNR and CDR2 FQNEAQ (reference sequence). CDR3 protein: CASSPSGALNTEAFF. CDR3 DNA: TGTGCCAGCAGCCCGAGTGGGGCCCTGAACACTGAAGCTTTCTTT.

The chain employs TRBV6-1 and TRBJ2-7; 9 positions agree with TRBD1. V was pared by 8 bases and J by 0 bases, with 5 bases of the junction left unmatched. Germline CDR1 MNHNS, CDR2 SASEGT. This CDR3 contains 14 residues. CDR3 coding DNA: TGTGCCAGCGGGACGACAGGGGGCTCCTACGAGCAGTACTTC. Translation gives CASGTTGGSYEQYF.

The chain is built from TRBV18 and TRBJ2-1, with 8 bases lining up with TRBD2. Germline trimming cut 6 bases from V and 10 bases from J; bases unmatched to any gene: 5. The CDR3 is 12 residues long. Germline CDR1 and CDR2: KGHSH and LQKENI. This CDR3 is CASSLPSGEQFF. DNA of the CDR3: TGTGCCAGCTCCCTACCTAGCGGGGAGCAGTTCTTC.

The chain employs TRBV29-1 and TRBJ1-2, with D maybe TRBD1 (6 bases). CDR1 and CDR2 from the germline V gene are SQVTM and ANQGSEA. This CDR3 contains 13 residues. Deletions cut 7 bases from V and 0 bases from J, with 12 bases between. CDR3 sequence (DNA): TGCAGCGCCCGACAGGATCCTAACTATGGCTACACCTTC. Its translation is CSARQDPNYGYTF.

The chain recombines TRBV7-3 with TRBJ2-1, with 8 bases that match TRBD2. Trimming at V came to 5 bases and at J to 2 bases, leaving 5 bases not matched to a gene. CDR3 length: 15 residues. Germline V lookup: CDR1 SGHTA, CDR2 FQGTGA. The CDR3 loop is CASSQSSGAYNEQFF. For the CDR3, the DNA is TGTGCCAGCAGCCAGAGTAGCGGGGCCTACAATGAGCAGTTCTTC.

This chain's CDR3 is CASSFGGVGSEQFF. In DNA, the CDR3 is TGTGCCAGCAGCTTTGGAGGTGTGGGATCTGAGCAGTTCTTC. V gene TRBV7-3 combines with J gene TRBJ2-1; the D gene is possibly TRBD2 (5 bases). Germline V lookup: CDR1 SGHTA, CDR2 FQGTGA. V was clipped by 3 bases and J by 9 bases, with 15 bases between them. The length of the CDR3 is 14 residues.

The genes are TRBV7-8 and TRBJ1-2; D is ambiguous. Germline-derived CDR1 and CDR2 are SGHVS and FQNEAQ. This CDR3 has 14 residues. V was shortened by 0 bases and J by 10 bases, with 15 bases between the two germline ends. This CDR3 is CASSLATGVGVYTF. CDR3 nucleotides: TGTGCCAGCAGCTTAGCAACCGGCGTCGGGGTCTACACCTTC.

The rearrangement uses TRBV15 and TRBJ2-1, with 8 bases that match TRBD2. Per germline, CDR1 LNHNV and CDR2 YYDKDF (reference sequence). This CDR3 contains 16 residues. With V trimmed by 4 bases and J by 1 base, 6 bases remained unmatched. This CDR3 reads CATSISSGRSYNEQFF. CDR3 nucleotides: TGTGCCACCAGCATCTCTAGCGGGCGATCCTACAATGAGCAGTTCTTC.

This clone has just one count. V usage is TRBV9 and J usage is TRBJ2-2; D call uncertain. Germline V gene sequence: CDR1 SGDLS, CDR2 YYNGEE. The V and J ends lost 0 bases and 5 bases respectively, with 11 bases between them. The CDR3 is made up of 15 amino acids. The CDR3 region is CASSVAAPLTGELFF. The CDR3 DNA sequence: TGTGCCAGCAGCGTAGCAGCCCCGTTAACCGGGGAGCTGTTTTTT.

The chain combines TRBV10-3 with TRBJ2-3; 7 bases line up with TRBD2. With V trimmed by 7 bases and J by 4 bases, 14 bases remained unmatched. The CDR3 contains 16 residues. Looked up from germline, CDR1 is ENHRY and CDR2 is SYGVKD. For the CDR3, the DNA is TGTGCCATCACCGAGTTTGGGGCGGGAGTGTCAGATACGCAGTATTTT. Encoded protein: CAITEFGAGVSDTQYF.

The genes are TRBV25-1 and TRBJ2-1; D ambiguous. CDR1 and CDR2 from the germline V gene are MGHDK and SYGVNS. Deletions cut 7 bases from V and 5 bases from J, with 6 bases between. The length of the CDR3 is 11 residues. The CDR3 loop is CASNRDNEQFF. The DNA for the CDR3 is TGTGCCAGCAACAGAGACAATGAGCAGTTCTTC.

The chain has TRBV10-1 and TRBJ1-4; no clear D gene. CDR3 size: 14 residues. The V and J ends lost 7 bases and 2 bases respectively, with 11 bases between them. CDR1 and CDR2 (germline): WNHNN, SYGVQD (reference sequence). The CDR3 loop is CASTPQETNEKLFF. DNA for the CDR3: TGCGCCAGCACTCCCCAGGAGACTAATGAAAAACTGTTTTTT.

Note on this clone: Other DNA sequences within the sample encode an identical CDR3. The CDR3 sequence is CASSPGQGAYEQYF. The CDR3 coding sequence is TGTGCCAGCTCACCGGGACAGGGGGCCTACGAGCAGTACTTC. The chain combines TRBV18 with TRBJ2-7; 11 bases align to TRBD1. The germline V gene encodes CDR1 KGHSH and CDR2 LQKENI. The CDR3 consists of 14 residues. The V gene end was trimmed by 3 bases and the J gene end by 2 bases; junction bases not matched to a gene: 0.

The chain has TRBV5-1 and TRBJ1-1, with 8 bases fitting TRBD1. The CDR3 is made up of 16 amino acids. Germline V CDR1 and CDR2: SGHRS, YFSETQ. V lost 3 bases to trimming and J lost 4 bases; unmatched junction nucleotides: 11. DNA for the CDR3: TGCGCCAGCAGCTCCGCGGCCAGGGGGCTGAGCACTGAAGCTTTCTTT. Its translation: CASSSAARGLSTEAFF.

This chain connects TRBV28 to TRBJ1-2; 9 bases align to TRBD1. The CDR3 sequence is 14 residues long. From germline, CDR1 is MDHEN and CDR2 SYDVKM. The junction had 4 bases not matched to a gene; V was cut back by 5 bases and J by 3 bases. CDR3 region: CASSGTGNYYGYTF. CDR3 DNA sequence: TGTGCCAGCAGTGGGACAGGGAATTACTATGGCTACACCTTC.

CDR3 protein: CASRLAGDNEQFF. The CDR3 DNA reads as TGTGCCAGCCGACTAGCGGGAGACAATGAGCAGTTCTTC. V usage is TRBV19 and J usage is TRBJ2-1; 12 nucleotides align to TRBD2. This CDR3 region has 13 residues. With V trimmed by 9 bases and J by 5 bases, 2 bases remained unmatched. Germline V gene data show CDR1 as LNHDA and CDR2 as SQIVND (reference sequence). The variable domain in full, completed from reference TRBV19 and TRBJ2-1, reads DGGITQSPKYLFRKEGQNVTLSCEQNLNHDAMYWYRQDPGQGLRLIYYSQIVNDFQKGDIAEGYSVSREKKESFPLTVTSAQKNPTAFYLCASRLAGDNEQFFGPGTRLTVL.

The chain employs TRBV6-1 and TRBJ2-7; D gene unclear. Germline CDR1 is MNHNS and CDR2 is SASEGT. The CDR3 consists of 14 residues. Deletions cut 6 bases from V and 2 bases from J, with 14 bases between. CDR3 region: CASSAIGLAYEQYF. CDR3 in DNA: TGTGCCAGCAGCGCCATTGGGCTAGCCTACGAGCAGTACTTC.

CDR3 region: CASSHSGTEETQYF. CDR3 coding DNA: TGCGCCAGCAGCCACTCCGGGACAGAAGAGACCCAGTACTTC. The chain employs TRBV4-1 and TRBJ2-5; 7 positions agree with TRBD1. J lost 3 bases, V lost 3 bases, and 4 bases had no gene match. CDR3 length equals 14 residues. Germline assignment: CDR1 MGHRA and CDR2 YSYEKL.

This clone has a single count. The chain links TRBV29-1 to TRBJ2-7; D might be TRBD2 (7 bases). V lost 6 bases and J 1 base, leaving 16 bases between the germline ends. This CDR3 is built from 14 residues. CDR1 is SQVTM and CDR2 is ANQGSEA in the germline V gene. The CDR3 loop is CSVGVGGASYEQYF. The DNA for the CDR3 is TGCAGCGTCGGGGTAGGGGGGGCTTCCTACGAGCAGTACTTC.

A word on this clone: The same CDR3 arises from other DNA sequences in this sample as well. The chain combines TRBV18 with TRBJ2-7, with unresolved D. V was shortened by 2 bases and J by 3 bases, with 11 bases between the two germline ends. The CDR3 contains 14 residues. Germline lookup yields CDR1 KGHSH and CDR2 LQKENI. CDR3 sequence: CASSPRVASYEQYF. DNA of the CDR3: TGTGCCAGCTCACCAAGGGTGGCCAGCTACGAGCAGTACTTC.

This chain joins TRBV25-1 and TRBJ2-2; the D gene could be TRBD1 or TRBD2 (6 bases each). Germline CDR1 is MGHDK and CDR2 is SYGVNS. Trimming pared 0 bases from V and 4 bases from J, leaving 12 bases between. The CDR3 totals 16 residues. DNA of the CDR3: TGTGCCAGCAGTGAATATCAACCGGGGGCCACCGGGGAGCTGTTTTTT. This sequence encodes CASSEYQPGATGELFF.

The chain couples TRBV18 to TRBJ2-5; tentatively, D is TRBD1 or TRBD2 (5 bases each). This CDR3 contains 17 residues. Trimming shortened V by 0 bases and J by 1 base, and 15 bases separated the two germline ends. Germline CDR1 and CDR2: KGHSH and LQKENI. CDR3 in DNA: TGTGCCAGCTCACCACCGTGGGACGGGCGCTTCCAAGAGACCCAGTACTTC. Protein sequence: CASSPPWDGRFQETQYF. Full variable domain (rest looked up from reference TRBV18 and TRBJ2-5): NAGVMQNPRHLVRRRGQEARLRCSPMKGHSHVYWYRQLPEEGLKFMVYLQKENIIDESGMPKERFSAEFPKEGPSILRIQQVVRGDSAAYFCASSPPWDGRFQETQYFGPGTRLLVL.

V usage is TRBV11-3 and J usage is TRBJ2-7; D is perhaps TRBD2 (6 bases). This CDR3 is built from 13 residues. V lost 4 bases and J lost 5, with 12 bases in between. Germline lookup yields CDR1 SGHNT and CDR2 YENEEA. Written as DNA, the CDR3 is TGTGCCAGCAGCTGGGGGGATGGTAACGAGCAGTACTTC. It yields the protein CASSWGDGNEQYF.

The chain is built from TRBV4-1 and TRBJ2-7; tentative D call: TRBD1 (5 bases). CDR1 is MGHRA and CDR2 is YSYEKL in the germline V gene. This CDR3 contains 14 residues. Trimming left V 1 base short and J 7 bases short, with 14 bases between. The CDR3 is CASSQAQGTKEQYF. The CDR3 DNA sequence: TGCGCCAGCAGCCAAGCCCAGGGAACCAAGGAGCAGTACTTC.

The V and J genes are TRBV30 and TRBJ2-7, with D possibly being TRBD2 (6 bases). Germline values: CDR1 GTSNPN, CDR2 SVGIG (reference sequence). There are 14 residues in the CDR3. The ends were cut back, 3 bases at V and 2 bases at J, with 14 bases in the middle. CDR3 sequence reads: CAWRDAGGTYEQYF. CDR3 bases: TGTGCCTGGAGAGATGCCGGGGGAACCTACGAGCAGTACTTC.

V gene TRBV5-5 combines with J gene TRBJ2-1, with D possibly TRBD2 on 5 matching bases. The length of the CDR3 is 16 residues. V lost 6 bases and J lost 6, with 22 bases in between. From germline, CDR1 is SGHKS and CDR2 YYEKEE (reference sequence). The CDR3 is CASTGRGDTIGNEQFF. Written as DNA, the CDR3 is TGTGCCAGCACGGGTCGGGGTGATACAATTGGCAATGAGCAGTTCTTC.

The rearrangement uses TRBV2 and TRBJ2-1; D is undetermined. The CDR3 extends over 12 amino acids. Trimming took off 4 bases at V and 12 bases at J, with 13 bases between the two ends. The germline CDR1 and CDR2 sequences are SNHLY and FYNNEI. The CDR3 coding sequence is TGTGCCAGCAGTGTTCGCAGGCCGCCGCAGTTCTTC. This sequence encodes CASSVRRPPQFF.